This T cell receptor (beta chain) comes out of a study of cytomegalovirus exposure and HLA in healthy donors (dated by TCRdb to 2016 to 2017). About the full investigation: An earlier analysis of approximately 640 of the donors reported about 250 Gb of sequence data and 120 million or so unique TCR beta sequences from about 179 million T cells. About 280 gigabases of sequencing data and around 88 million unique TCR sequences made up an early release that covered several hundred HLA-typed donors. The genetic ancestry cluster associated with self-reported Caucasian donors included around four fifths of the approximately 400 genotyped donors. The study was designed to test whether signatures of past pathogen exposure could be identified by cataloging public T cell receptors. The T cell repertoires of around 670 subjects were profiled by immunosequencing and related to cytomegalovirus serostatus. A separate validation cohort of over 95 different subjects was used in addition to the 666-subject first cohort. To predict cytomegalovirus infection status, the study brought together high-throughput TCR immunosequencing, statistical association of individual TCRs with disease status, and machine learning. To study patterns of TCR occurrence, a later analysis re-analyzed previously published TCR beta repertoires from 700 or so donors and added high-resolution HLA genotyping. In the later analysis, no new phenotypic data were used to find candidate immune exposures; instead, reliance was placed on TCR beta sequences and their occurrence across donors. To decide whether each TCR beta V gene segment behaved as functional or pseudogenic, an earlier analysis of nearly 600 of the donors relied on high-throughput TCR beta sequencing. Donor age, sex, ethnicity and CMV serostatus were compiled alongside the repertoire data. Genome-wide SNP genotypes for about 65% of the 666 donors were used in a later genetic analysis, which treated that subset as a discovery cohort. All discovery cohort repertoires had been generated using a single sequencing platform. HLA typing covered class I and class II loci at four-digit resolution. The number of typed donors differed by locus: about 620-630 for A, B, C, DRB1 and DQB1; 522 for DQA1; approximately 600 for DPA1; and around 470 for DPB1. Four or five DR-DQ haplotypes were handled as single units for association and clustering because linkage in the cohort was strong. On average, approximately 250,000 unique TCR beta nucleotide sequences were sequenced per donor among about 400 genotyped donors of the cohort, with 15% to 20% of those sequences being non-productive.

As for this clone: Its specific antigen is unknown. Base qualities are missing; no much larger clone stands one base away.

In total, 600 or so healthy bone marrow donors made up the cohort. At the time of sampling, all cohort members were nominally healthy, though unrecorded immune exposures were likely present. The donor was CMV seropositive and belonged to the group of about 290 seropositive cohort members. A peripheral blood sample was provided by each donor, and peripheral blood mononuclear cells were used for TCR beta sequencing. The Qiagen DNeasy Blood Extraction Kit was used to extract genomic DNA from the blood cell samples. The library came from the immunoSEQ multiplex PCR assay. For the multiplex PCR, a mixture combining 60 forward primers for TCR Vbeta segments and 13 reverse primers for TCR Jbeta segments was used. The CDR3 region of rearranged TCR beta genes was amplified from genomic DNA by a multiplex PCR assay. The amplified TCR beta libraries were sequenced on the Illumina HiSeq System as 87-base-pair reads. The authors processed their data as follows. A later analysis counted about 80 million unique TCR beta chains across the roughly 700 repertoires, and some 11 million of these chains were shared by at least two donors. Raw reads were error-corrected and collapsed into unique sequences with a nearest-neighbor algorithm that merged closely related sequences to remove PCR and sequencing errors. CDR3 sequences were aligned to IMGT reference sequences to assign V, D and J gene segments. For a sequence to be retained, a match of at least six nucleotides was required to both a V gene segment and a J gene segment. A rearrangement was called productive if the CDR3 had no stop codons and remained in frame with V and J, and every other rearrangement was called non-productive. CDR3 was defined according to IMGT convention as the region running from the second conserved V-encoded cysteine to the conserved J-encoded phenylalanine. Sequences without an unambiguous match to a single V gene segment were excluded from the earlier analysis of a few hundred of the donors. In an earlier analysis of 450 to 750 of the donors, a V segment was called functional when productive rearrangements were above 56.7%, and segregating when the standard deviation between donors exceeded 5%. A statistical classification framework was developed to diagnose cytomegalovirus status using the catalog of TCR beta chain sequences. In a later analysis, V and J genes were assigned by comparing TCR nucleotide sequences against IMGT/GENE-DB human TR gene sequences. Using the TCRdist pipeline, a later analysis assigned CDR3 sequences along with most-parsimonious VDJ recombination scenarios. In a later analysis, each TCR beta chain was defined by its CDR3 amino acid sequence together with its V-gene family, and reads lacking a unique V-gene family were excluded. To address suspected cross-contamination and a sequencing artifact, a later analysis removed roughly 580 highly shared, low-generation-probability nucleotide sequences. For each public chain, a later analysis derived a clonal expansion index from normalized ranks of inferred template counts within each repertoire. Generation probabilities in a later analysis came from a VDJ recombination model fitted to out-of-frame rearrangements, and those results were checked against IGoR. In a later analysis, hypergeometric tests were used to score TCR-TCR, TCR-HLA and TCR-CMV co-occurrence, with a repertoire-size bias correction applied to TCR pairs. In a later analysis, false discovery rates were estimated by permuting HLA or CMV assignments 20 times. In a later analysis, co-occurring TCRs were grouped with DBSCAN, and TCRdist sequence similarity was added when clustering was performed within HLA-allele-positive subsets. Co-occurrence clustering excluded repertoires with fewer than 30,000 or more than 120,000 public chains, plus five with anomalous nucleotide sharing. In its TCRdb copy, this immuneACCESS table keeps in-frame sequences only and misses some clones. Where compared with another copy, unresolved V genes explain less than half of these, and the others have no known cause. Clonal size and the V and J genes are those of that table, whereas D and trimming came from the DNA. Here the sample has about 120,000 clones; 50% to 65% occur a single time. The top ten clones comprise roughly 10% of the sample.

The research as a whole found: Broadly in line with IMGT annotations, most TCR beta V segments showed up in productive rearrangements about 87% or about 30% of the time in an earlier analysis of around 550 of the donors. Most CMV-associated TCR beta chains appeared to be HLA-restricted in a later analysis, and the HLA associations seemed to be driven largely by CMV exposure. It was suggested by the authors that the approach could potentially be generalized to other disease states and immunological phenotypes. The study listed 150 to 200 TCR beta chains as associated with cytomegalovirus. Most TCR sequences were seen in very few donors, while some public TCRs were found in many individuals. In this cohort, only TCR beta chains were sequenced, and detectable features were limited by the absence of alpha or paired-chain data. Assigning TCR associations to individual alleles was difficult when HLA alleles, especially DR and DQ, strongly co-occurred. Roughly uniform sequencing depth across donors was assumed in presence/absence analyses, although this assumption may not hold. A group of highly shared sequence variants was considered likely to be a technical artifact of the sequencing pipeline. Linkage disequilibrium might explain the correlated functional status among segregating V segments, but an unknown experimental factor could not be excluded. A further reported finding was that TCR beta sequences accurately predicted the HLA-A and HLA-B alleles for most subjects in the first cohort. V-gene and J-gene trimming of TCR beta chains was associated with a missense DCLRE1C variant in a later genetic analysis, and the association was replicated in an independent cohort. Some IMGT-functional V segments, including TRBV6-2 and TRBV6-3, could not be told apart with the 87-base-pair reads, so those segments were excluded. Because HLA typing was missing for some donors at each locus, association tests included only the typed subset. In a later analysis, several top co-occurrence clusters were reported to appear linked to parvovirus B19, influenza, CMV and Epstein-Barr virus. In a later analysis, HLA-associated TCR beta chains showed more clonal expansion and lower generation probabilities than non-associated chains that were equally common. A few of the identified cytomegalovirus-associated TCR beta chains were confirmed in vitro to be specific for cytomegalovirus antigens. A later analysis found that TCR association rates varied across HLA loci, with DRB1 alleles showing the most associated TCRs and HLA-C alleles the fewest. A later analysis associated about 16,000 TCR beta sequences with specific HLA alleles at a false discovery rate of 0.05. The only immune exposure information available for the cohort was CMV serostatus. The classifier was reported to diagnose cytomegalovirus status with high specificity and sensitivity in both the original and validation cohorts. Compared with the approximately 670-donor mean, donors in an Asian-associated ancestry cluster had fewer N-insertions in productive TCRs, according to a later genetic analysis. Because counts were too low, fewer than 20 rarely observed V segments, including chromosome 9 orphons, were excluded from the earlier analysis of a few hundred of the donors.

The CDR3 runs 12 amino acids, cysteine and phenylalanine included. Only the CDR3 part of the read is kept: 36 bases, read in frame from the first base. Taken from the germline V gene, the CDR1 and CDR2 loops are SQVTM and ANQGSEA. V is pruned by 7 bases and J by 3 bases, leaving 3 bases of the junction without a gene match. This TCR was recovered from a man aged 40-49 years in good health and CMV-seropositive. Sequenced sample: PBMCs. Here the chain combines TRBV29-1 and TRBJ2-3; TRBD2 lines up with 8 middle nucleotides. The CDR3 amino acid sequence is: CSASGRTDTQYF. The DNA sequence reads TGCAGCGCGAGCGGGAGAACAGATACGCAGTATTTT.